A single T cell receptor beta chain is shown here with its context. The data derive from a study of technical replicates of blood from a handful of donors. Repertoires were generated with immunoSEQ multiplex PCR, while TCRdb's copy carries only in-frame clones and drops some. This sample carries 65,000 to 95,000 clones, 93% of them seen once, and the ten largest clones take 0.2% to 0.3%. The junction had 8 bases not matched to a gene; V was cut back by 2 bases and J by 0 bases. The CDR3 runs 17 residues. The germline V gene has CDR1 SEHNR and CDR2 FQNEAQ (reference sequence). The receptor's source is a human donor in good health. The sequencing input was T cells isolated from PBMCs. V is TRBV7-9 and J is TRBJ1-1; 8 nucleotides match TRBD1. The chain's CDR3 is CASSLRDRGAMNTEAFF. The CDR3 coding sequence is TGTGCCAGCAGCTTACGTGACAGGGGAGCAATGAACACTGAAGCTTTCTTT.